The rows below give T cell receptor beta chains drawn from one sample of a study of blood T cell dynamics during melanoma immunotherapy. The data were produced by immunoSEQ multiplex PCR, yet TCRdb's version contains in-frame clones alone and is incomplete. Among hundreds of clones, approximately 69% were seen once, and the ten largest hold roughly 13%. This specimen consisted of central memory CD8+ T cells from blood, obtained from a patient treated with checkpoint blockade. These TCRs come from a human donor with melanoma. The CDR3 runs from the conserved cysteine through the conserved F or W. Fields, in order: clone size, J gene, V gene, D gene, CDR3 DNA, CDR3 protein. A D gene is named only where the DNA matches it firmly. Size is stated for part of the rows, as once, few or many counts, or as a class when the clone is expanded.

>NA|TRBJ1-3|TRBV7-8|NA
TGTGCCAGCAGCTTAGATGGGAGCTCTGGAAACACCATATATTTT
CASSLDGSSGNTIYF
>NA|TRBJ2-5|TRBV5-1|NA
TGCGCCAGCAGCCCCCCGGTCGACCCGAGAGGAGAGACCCAGTACTTC
CASSPPVDPRGETQYF
>NA|TRBJ2-3|TRBV27|NA
TGTGCCAGCAGTCGAATAAGTCAAGATACGCAGTATTTT
CASSRISQDTQYF
>NA|TRBJ2-3|TRBV6-1|NA
TGTGCCAGCAGTTCCCTCGCGGGGGCGACGGATACGCAGTATTTT
CASSSLAGATDTQYF
>NA|TRBJ2-7|TRBV19|NA
TGTGCCAGTAGTATCGCGTCTCATTTATACGAGCAGTACTTC
CASSIASHLYEQYF
>few|TRBJ1-1|TRBV27|NA
TGTGCCAGCAGTTTGGGGTTCGGTAACACTGAAGCTTTCTTT
CASSLGFGNTEAFF
>NA|TRBJ2-1|TRBV6-4|TRBD2
TGTGCCAGCAGTGATGGGACTAGCAATGAGCAGTTCTTC
CASSDGTSNEQFF
>NA|TRBJ1-1|TRBV28|NA
TGTGCCAGCAGTTTATTAAAAAGGTCAGGGAGTCGGAACACTGAAGCTTTCTTT
CASSLLKRSGSRNTEAFF
>NA|TRBJ1-2|TRBV9|TRBD1
TGTGCCAGCAGCGTAGCGACAGGGGGCCACGGCTACACCTTC
CASSVATGGHGYTF
>NA|TRBJ1-2|TRBV15|NA
TGTGCCACCAGCCCCCTCGCTGAAGGGTTTAACTATGGCTACACCTTC
CATSPLAEGFNYGYTF
>NA|TRBJ2-7|TRBV27|NA
TGTGCCAGCAGTTTACAGGGGACGAAGAACGAGCAGTACTTC
CASSLQGTKNEQYF
>NA|TRBJ1-1|TRBV19|NA
TGTGCCAGTAAGGACGGCCTGGACACTGAAGCTTTCTTT
CASKDGLDTEAFF
>NA|TRBJ1-2|TRBV7-3|NA
TGTGCCAGCAGCAAAGCTTTCGATCCCGAAAAGACCTATGGCTACACCTTC
CASSKAFDPEKTYGYTF
>NA|TRBJ2-7|TRBV6-5|NA
TGTGCCAGCAGTCCGGGGTGGGAGAAAAGCGGCGAGCAGTACTTC
CASSPGWEKSGEQYF